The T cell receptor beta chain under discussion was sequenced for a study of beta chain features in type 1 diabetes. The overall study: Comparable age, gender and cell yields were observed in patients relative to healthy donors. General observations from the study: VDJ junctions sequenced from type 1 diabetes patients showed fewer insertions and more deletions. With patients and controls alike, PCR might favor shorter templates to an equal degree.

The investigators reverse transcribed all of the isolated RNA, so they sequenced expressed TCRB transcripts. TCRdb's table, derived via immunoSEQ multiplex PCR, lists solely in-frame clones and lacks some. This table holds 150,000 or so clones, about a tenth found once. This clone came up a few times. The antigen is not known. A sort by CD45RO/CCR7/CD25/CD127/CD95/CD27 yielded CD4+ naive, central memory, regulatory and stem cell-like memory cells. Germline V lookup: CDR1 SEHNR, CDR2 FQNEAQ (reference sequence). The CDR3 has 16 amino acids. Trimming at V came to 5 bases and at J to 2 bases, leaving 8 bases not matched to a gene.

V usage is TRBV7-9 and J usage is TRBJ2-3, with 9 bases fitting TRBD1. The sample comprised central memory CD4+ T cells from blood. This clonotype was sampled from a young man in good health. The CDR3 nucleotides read TGTGCCAGCAGCCGATACGGACAGGGGTCCACAGATACGCAGTATTTT. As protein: CASSRYGQGSTDTQYF.